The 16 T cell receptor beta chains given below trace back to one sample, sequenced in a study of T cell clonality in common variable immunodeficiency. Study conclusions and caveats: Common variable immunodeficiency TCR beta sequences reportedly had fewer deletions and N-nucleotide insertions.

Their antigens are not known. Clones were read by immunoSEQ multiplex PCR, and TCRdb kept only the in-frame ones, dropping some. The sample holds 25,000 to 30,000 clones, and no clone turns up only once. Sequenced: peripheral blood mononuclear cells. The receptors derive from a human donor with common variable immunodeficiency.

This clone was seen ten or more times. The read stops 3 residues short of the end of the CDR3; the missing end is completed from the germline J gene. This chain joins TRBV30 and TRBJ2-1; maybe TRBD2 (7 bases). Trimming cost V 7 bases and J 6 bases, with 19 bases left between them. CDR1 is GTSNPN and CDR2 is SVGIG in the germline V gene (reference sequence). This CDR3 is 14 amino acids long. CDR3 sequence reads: CASVGEGDRNEQFF. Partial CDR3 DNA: TGTGCCTCGGTAGGGGAGGGGGACCGCAATGAG.

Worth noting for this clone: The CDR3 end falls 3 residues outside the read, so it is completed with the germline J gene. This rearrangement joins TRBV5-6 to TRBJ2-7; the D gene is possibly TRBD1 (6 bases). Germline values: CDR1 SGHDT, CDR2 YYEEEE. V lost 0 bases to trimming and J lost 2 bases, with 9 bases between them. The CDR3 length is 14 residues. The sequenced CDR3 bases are TGTGCCAGCAGCTTGGGTGGGACAACCTACGAG. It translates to CASSLGGTTYE. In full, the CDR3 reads CASSLGGTTYEQYF.

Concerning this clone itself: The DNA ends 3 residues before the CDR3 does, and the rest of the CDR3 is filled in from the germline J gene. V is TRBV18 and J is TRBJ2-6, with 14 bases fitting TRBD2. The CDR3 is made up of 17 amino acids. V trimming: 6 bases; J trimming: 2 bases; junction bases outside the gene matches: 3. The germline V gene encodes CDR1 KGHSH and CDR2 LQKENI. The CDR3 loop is CASSQGLAGAGANVLTF. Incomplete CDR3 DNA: TGTGCCAGCTCGCAGGGACTAGCGGGAGCTGGGGCCAACGTC.

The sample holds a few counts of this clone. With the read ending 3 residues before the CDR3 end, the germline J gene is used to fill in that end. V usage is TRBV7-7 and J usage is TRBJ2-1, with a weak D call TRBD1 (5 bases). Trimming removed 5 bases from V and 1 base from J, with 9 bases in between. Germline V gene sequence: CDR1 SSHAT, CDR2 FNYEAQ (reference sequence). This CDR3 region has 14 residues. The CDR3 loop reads CASSPGPSYNEQFF. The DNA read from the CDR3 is TGTGCCAGCAGCCCAGGGCCGTCCTACAATGAG. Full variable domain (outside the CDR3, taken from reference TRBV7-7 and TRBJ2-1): GAGVSQSPRYKVTKRGQDVTLRCDPISSHATLYWYQQALGQGPEFLTYFNYEAQPDKSGLPSDRFSAERPEGSISTLTIQRTEQRDSAMYRCASSPGPSYNEQFFGPGTRLTVL.

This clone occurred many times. Partial CDR3 DNA: TGTGCCAGCAGCATGAACTGGCGGCGTGGAGACAATGAG. Its translation: CASSMNWRRGDNE. The full CDR3 sequence reads CASSMNWRRGDNEQFF. The chain uses TRBV7-8 and TRBJ2-1; no definite D call. The read falls 3 residues short of the CDR3 end, and the missing part is taken from the germline J gene. The germline V and J ends were trimmed by 5 bases and 5 bases, with 19 bases remaining between them. The CDR3 extends over 16 amino acids. Germline CDR1 is SGHVS and CDR2 is FQNEAQ.

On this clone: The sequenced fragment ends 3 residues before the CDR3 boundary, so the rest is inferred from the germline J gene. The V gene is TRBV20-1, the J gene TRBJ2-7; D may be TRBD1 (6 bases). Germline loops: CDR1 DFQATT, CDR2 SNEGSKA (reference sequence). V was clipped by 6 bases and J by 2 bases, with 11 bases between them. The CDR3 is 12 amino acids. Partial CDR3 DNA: TGCAGTGCCATGGACAGTACCTACGAG. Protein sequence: CSAMDSTYE. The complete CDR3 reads CSAMDSTYEQYF.

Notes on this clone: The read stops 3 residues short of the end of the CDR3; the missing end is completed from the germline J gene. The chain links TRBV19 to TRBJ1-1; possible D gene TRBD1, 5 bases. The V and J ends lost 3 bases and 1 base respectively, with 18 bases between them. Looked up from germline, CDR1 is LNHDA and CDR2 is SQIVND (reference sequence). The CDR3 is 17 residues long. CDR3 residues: CASSMEGPSQRNTEAFF. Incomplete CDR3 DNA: TGTGCCAGTAGTATGGAGGGGCCCTCACAGAGGAACACTGAA.

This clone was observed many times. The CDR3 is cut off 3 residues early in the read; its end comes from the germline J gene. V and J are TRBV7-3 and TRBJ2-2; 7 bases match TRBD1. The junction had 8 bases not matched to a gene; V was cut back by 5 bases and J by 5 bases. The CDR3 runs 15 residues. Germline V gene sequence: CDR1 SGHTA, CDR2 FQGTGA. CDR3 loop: CASSARQGRTGELFF. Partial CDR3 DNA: TGTGCCAGCAGCGCCCGACAGGGAAGGACCGGGGAG.

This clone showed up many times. Partial CDR3 DNA: TGTGCCAGCAGCTTCGGGACTAGCAGCTACAATGAG. It translates to CASSFGTSSYNE. The complete CDR3 sequence is CASSFGTSSYNEQFF. This chain uses TRBV11-2 with TRBJ2-1; the match to TRBD2 covers 9 bases. The read ends 3 residues early relative to the CDR3; the germline J gene fills the gap. Germline CDR1 reads SGHAT; CDR2 reads FQNNGV. J lost 3 bases, V lost 3 bases, and 3 bases had no gene match. CDR3 length: 15 residues.

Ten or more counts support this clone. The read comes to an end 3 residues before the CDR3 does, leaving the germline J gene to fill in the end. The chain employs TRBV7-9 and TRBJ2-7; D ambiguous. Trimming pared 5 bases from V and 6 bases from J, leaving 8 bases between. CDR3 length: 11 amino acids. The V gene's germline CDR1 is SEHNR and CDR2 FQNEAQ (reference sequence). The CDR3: CASSPTVEQYF. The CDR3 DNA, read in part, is TGTGCCAGCAGCCCAACGGTCGAG.

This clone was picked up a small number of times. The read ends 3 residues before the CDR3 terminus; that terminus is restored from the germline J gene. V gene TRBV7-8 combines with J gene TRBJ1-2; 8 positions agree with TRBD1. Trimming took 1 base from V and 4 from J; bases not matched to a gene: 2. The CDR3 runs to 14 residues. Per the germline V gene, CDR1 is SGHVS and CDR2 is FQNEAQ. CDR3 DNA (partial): TGTGCCAGCAGCTTAGGGGACAGGCCCTATGGC. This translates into CASSLGDRPYG. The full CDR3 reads CASSLGDRPYGYTF.

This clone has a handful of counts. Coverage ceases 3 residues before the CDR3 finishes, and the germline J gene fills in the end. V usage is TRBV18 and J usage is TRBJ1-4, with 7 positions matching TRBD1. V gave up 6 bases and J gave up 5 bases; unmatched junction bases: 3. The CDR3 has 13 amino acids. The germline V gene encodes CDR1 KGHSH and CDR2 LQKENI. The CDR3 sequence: CASSGQKNEKLFF. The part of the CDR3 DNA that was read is TGTGCCAGCTCGGGACAGAAAAATGAAAAA.

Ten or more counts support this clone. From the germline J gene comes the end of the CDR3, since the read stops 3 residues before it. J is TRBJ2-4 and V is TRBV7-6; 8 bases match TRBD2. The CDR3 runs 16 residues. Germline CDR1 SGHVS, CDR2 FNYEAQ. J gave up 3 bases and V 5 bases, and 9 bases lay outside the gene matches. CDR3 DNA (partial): TGTGCCAGCAGCCCTAATCCGGGACTAGTCAAAAACATT. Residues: CASSPNPGLVKNI. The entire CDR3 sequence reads CASSPNPGLVKNIQYF. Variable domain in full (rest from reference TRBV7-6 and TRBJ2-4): GAGVSQSPRYKVTKRGQDVALRCDPISGHVSLYWYRQALGQGPEFLTYFNYEAQQDKSGLPNDRFSAERPEGSISTLTIQRTEQRDSAMYRCASSPNPGLVKNIQYFGAGTRLSVL.

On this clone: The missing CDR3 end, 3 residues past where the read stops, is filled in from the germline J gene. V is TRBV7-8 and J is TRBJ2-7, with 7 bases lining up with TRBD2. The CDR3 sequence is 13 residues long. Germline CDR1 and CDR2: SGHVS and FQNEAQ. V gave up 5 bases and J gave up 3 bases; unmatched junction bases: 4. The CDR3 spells CASSLRDYYEQYF. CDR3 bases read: TGTGCCAGCAGCCTCCGGGACTACTACGAG.

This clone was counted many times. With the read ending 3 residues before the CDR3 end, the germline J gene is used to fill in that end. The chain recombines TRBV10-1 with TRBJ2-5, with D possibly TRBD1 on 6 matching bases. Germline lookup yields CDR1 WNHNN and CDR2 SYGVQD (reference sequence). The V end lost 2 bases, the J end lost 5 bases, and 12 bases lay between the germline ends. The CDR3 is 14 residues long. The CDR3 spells CASSEKTGGETQYF. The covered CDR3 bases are TGCGCCAGCAGTGAGAAGACAGGTGGTGAGACC.

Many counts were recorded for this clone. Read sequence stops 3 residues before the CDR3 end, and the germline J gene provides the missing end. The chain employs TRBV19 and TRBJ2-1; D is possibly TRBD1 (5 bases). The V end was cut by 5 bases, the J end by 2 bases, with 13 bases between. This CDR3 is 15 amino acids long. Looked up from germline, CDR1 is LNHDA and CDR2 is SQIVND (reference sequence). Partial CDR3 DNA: TGTGCCAGTAGTTCCCGGCAGGGCACCTACAATGAG. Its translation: CASSSRQGTYNE. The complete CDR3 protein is CASSSRQGTYNEQFF.